What follows is one T cell receptor beta chain and its context. The antigen is unknown. The data were taken from a study of T cells in Graves' hyperthyroidism and ophthalmopathy. Pregnant or lactating patients were excluded, as were those with uncontrolled infection or other autoimmune disease. Diagnosis rested on symptoms, serum thyroxine and TRAb, thyroid ultrasound, and orbital computed tomography. Whole-study findings and limits: Ophthalmopathy got predicted by the model a median about six months before its onset.

Germline values: CDR1 SGHTA, CDR2 FQGTGA. The CDR3 totals 16 residues. The V gene lost 5 bases and the J gene lost 5 bases, with 21 bases spanning the gap. Amplification targeted TCR beta CDR3 regions from RNA transcripts. The HTBI set primed first-round TCR CDR3 RT-PCR. Via MiXCR, TCRdb re-called the multiplex PCR reads, giving one row per CDR3 protein. The repertoire holds about 540,000 distinct CDR3 sequences, with more than 45% as singletons. The chain has TRBV7-3 and TRBJ2-5; the D gene is possibly TRBD1 (5 bases). Sequenced: peripheral blood or thyroid tissue (not recorded which). The receptor was derived from a woman between 18 and 29 years old with Graves' hyperthyroidism. The CDR3 loop is CASSTPPAGSHETQYF. DNA of the CDR3: TGTGCCAGCAGCACCCCGCCGGCAGGGTCCCACGAGACCCAGTACTTC.